In its sample, the clone carrying this TCR beta chain was seen a few times. CDR1 is LNHNV, CDR2 YYDKDF, per germline (reference sequence). This CDR3 is built from 13 residues. V lost 3 bases and J lost 10, with 10 bases in between. From the RT-PCR reads, TCRdb called clonotypes with MiXCR, one entry per CDR3 protein. The sample consists of about 680,000 distinct CDR3 sequences, over 12% of them appearing once. Material: memory CD4+ T cells from blood. The sequence was obtained from a female donor in good health, serving as a healthy control. V and J are TRBV15 and TRBJ1-6, with D unresolved. Here the CDR3 reads CATSRSRESPLHF. In nucleotides, the CDR3 is TGTGCCACCAGCAGGAGTAGAGAGTCACCCCTCCACTTT.